The present T cell receptor beta chain was sequenced within a study of response to subunit inactivated influenza vaccine. General study findings and limits: T cells newly recruited by each seasonal influenza vaccination are few, the authors suggested.

Of note for this clonotype: The antigen remains unidentified.

TCRdb independently ran MiXCR on the RT-PCR reads; one entry per CDR3 protein. The top ten hold 10% to 15% of the sample, which has 500,000 to 550,000 distinct CDR3 sequences, 6% to 9% seen once. The sample consisted of PBMCs from blood, taken 23 months after vaccination. The clonotype originates from a man in his fifties or sixties who received an inactivated influenza vaccine.

The CDR3 reads CASSQDRLAGVRSLGDTQYF. Here the CDR3 DNA reads TGTGCCAGCAGCCAAGATCGACTAGCGGGGGTTCGGTCGCTAGGGGATACGCAGTATTTT. The chain is built from TRBV4-2 and TRBJ2-3, with 12 bases lining up with TRBD2. This CDR3 contains 20 residues. Germline V gene lookup returns CDR1 LGHNA and CDR2 YNFKEQ. The trim removed 0 bases at V and 6 bases at J, leaving 16 bases unmatched.